The clone carrying this T cell receptor (beta chain) was seen only a few times. Antigen unknown. These data originate in a study of T-cell memory formation after mild COVID-19. Looking at the study overall: TCR clusters largely stayed donor specific. Study conclusions and caveats: Later expanders leaned CD4+, whereas clones that contracted between day 15 and 85 were balanced CD4/CD8.

V was pared by 4 bases and J by 4 bases, with 23 bases between. The CDR3 has 17 residues. Germline CDR1 SGDLS, CDR2 YYNGEE. It was 5'RACE with constant-segment primers that produced the TCR alpha and TCR beta cDNA libraries, which carried sample barcodes and UMIs. One entry per CDR3 protein, called by TCRdb with MiXCR from the 5' RACE reads. The table has about 470,000 distinct CDR3 sequences, about 23% seen once. The sequencing input was PBMCs or a T cell subset sorted from them (not recorded which). The V gene is TRBV9, the J gene TRBJ1-1; D perhaps matches TRBD1 (6 bases). This TCR was sampled from an adult woman who had mild COVID-19 (a few samples of this study predate the infection). Cell type and time point are not known. The CDR3 here is CASSPSGKWGATTEAFF. CDR3 nucleotides: TGTGCCAGCAGCCCCTCTGGGAAGTGGGGGGCCACCACTGAAGCTTTCTTT. Complete variable domain (other parts from reference TRBV9 and TRBJ1-1): DSGVTQTPKHLITATGQRVTLRCSPRSGDLSVYWYQQSLDQGLQFLIQYYNGEERAKGNILERFSAQQFPDLHSELNLSSLELGDSALYFCASSPSGKWGATTEAFFGQGTRLTVV.